These T cell receptor beta chains were read from a single sample in a study of CD8 T cells in Susac syndrome. MiXCR, applied by TCRdb to the immunoSEQ multiplex PCR reads, yields one record per CDR3 protein. The sample carries about 47,000 distinct CDR3 sequences, 92% recorded once. The sequenced sample consisted of CD8+ T cells from PBMCs. These receptor sequences come from a human donor in good health. CDR3s include the opening cysteine and the closing phenylalanine or tryptophan. A D gene is named only where the DNA matches it firmly. Only part of the rows carry a size: once, few, many, or a class if the clone is expanded.

v_call: TRBV7-9
clone_size: -
d_call: -
j_call: TRBJ2-7
cdr3_nt: TGTGCCAGCAGCTTAGTATCGTTCGGGGGCCCTCCGGACGAGCAGTACTTC
cdr3_aa: CASSLVSFGGPPDEQYF

v_call: TRBV4-1
clone_size: -
d_call: -
j_call: TRBJ2-2
cdr3_nt: TGCGCCAGCAGCCGGGCCCTAGCGTCGAACACCGGGGAGCTGTTTTTT
cdr3_aa: CASSRALASNTGELFF

v_call: TRBV7-9
clone_size: once
d_call: TRBD1
j_call: TRBJ2-1
cdr3_nt: TGTGCCAGCAGCTTCCCGGACAGGGCTTACAATGAGCAGTTCTTC
cdr3_aa: CASSFPDRAYNEQFF

v_call: TRBV2
clone_size: once
d_call: TRBD2
j_call: TRBJ2-5
cdr3_nt: TGTGCCAGCTCGGTGCGGGGAGGGGAAGAGACCCAGTACTTC
cdr3_aa: CASSVRGGEETQYF

v_call: TRBV15
clone_size: -
d_call: -
j_call: TRBJ2-5
cdr3_nt: TGTGCCACCAGAGAGGCTTTCTCTCTGGAGAGGGGAGAGACCCAGTACTTC
cdr3_aa: CATREAFSLERGETQYF

v_call: TRBV9
clone_size: once
d_call: TRBD1
j_call: TRBJ2-7
cdr3_nt: TGTGCCAGCAGCGTGGGGGACAGCTCCTACGAGCAGTACTTC
cdr3_aa: CASSVGDSSYEQYF

v_call: TRBV2
clone_size: -
d_call: TRBD2
j_call: TRBJ2-7
cdr3_nt: TGTGCCAGCAGGGCAATAGCGGGGCTGTTAGACGAGCAGTACTTC
cdr3_aa: CASRAIAGLLDEQYF

v_call: TRBV12-3/TRBV12-4
clone_size: -
d_call: -
j_call: TRBJ1-2
cdr3_nt: TGTGCCAGCAGTTTGCCCAAAGGGGGGGGAGGCTATGGCTACACCTTC
cdr3_aa: CASSLPKGGGGYGYTF

v_call: TRBV10-3
clone_size: -
d_call: TRBD2
j_call: TRBJ2-3
cdr3_nt: TGTGCCATCAGTGTCTCTACTAGCGCGGGAGTGATAGATACGCAGTATTTT
cdr3_aa: CAISVSTSAGVIDTQYF

v_call: TRBV20-1
clone_size: -
d_call: -
j_call: TRBJ2-7
cdr3_nt: TGCAGTGCTAGAGATCGGACTAACCCTCCCTACGAGCAGTACTTC
cdr3_aa: CSARDRTNPPYEQYF

v_call: TRBV7-8
clone_size: -
d_call: -
j_call: TRBJ1-5
cdr3_nt: TGTGCCAGCAGCCCCCTTGCGGTCAACCAGCCCCAGCATTTT
cdr3_aa: CASSPLAVNQPQHF

v_call: TRBV10-2
clone_size: -
d_call: -
j_call: TRBJ2-7
cdr3_nt: TGCGCCAGCAGTGATCTCGGGGGCTCCTACGAGCAGTACTTC
cdr3_aa: CASSDLGGSYEQYF

v_call: TRBV30
clone_size: -
d_call: -
j_call: TRBJ1-1
cdr3_nt: TGTGCCTGGAGTGTATTTCCCCGGACGGTGAACACTGAAGCTTTCTTT
cdr3_aa: CAWSVFPRTVNTEAFF

v_call: TRBV19
clone_size: -
d_call: TRBD1
j_call: TRBJ1-2
cdr3_nt: TGTGCCAGTAGTATATGGCGGGACAGGACCTATGGCTACACCTTC
cdr3_aa: CASSIWRDRTYGYTF

v_call: TRBV27
clone_size: -
d_call: -
j_call: TRBJ1-4
cdr3_nt: TGTGCCAGCAGTTTATTACCCCTCCGAGGGGCAGGGGAAAAACTGTTTTTT
cdr3_aa: CASSLLPLRGAGEKLFF

v_call: TRBV6-2/TRBV6-3
clone_size: once
d_call: -
j_call: TRBJ1-2
cdr3_nt: TGTGCCAGCAGTTCCCCCGTGGCAGATGGCTACACCTTC
cdr3_aa: CASSSPVADGYTF

v_call: TRBV20-1
clone_size: -
d_call: TRBD2
j_call: TRBJ2-1
cdr3_nt: TGCAGTGCTAGAGGGGGGACTAGCGGGACCTACAATGAGCAGTTCTTC
cdr3_aa: CSARGGTSGTYNEQFF

v_call: TRBV4-1
clone_size: -
d_call: TRBD1
j_call: TRBJ1-2
cdr3_nt: TGCGCCAGCAGCCAAGTGGCGGGACCCGGGACAGGGGGCAATGGCTACACCTTC
cdr3_aa: CASSQVAGPGTGGNGYTF

v_call: TRBV27
clone_size: -
d_call: -
j_call: TRBJ1-5
cdr3_nt: TGTGCCAGCAGTTTATCCGGTAACGGGGTGGGAAGCAATCAGCCCCAGCATTTT
cdr3_aa: CASSLSGNGVGSNQPQHF

v_call: TRBV6-4
clone_size: -
d_call: -
j_call: TRBJ2-2
cdr3_nt: TGTGCCAGCAGTGAAGGACAGCACGGGGAGCTGTTTTTT
cdr3_aa: CASSEGQHGELFF

v_call: TRBV18
clone_size: -
d_call: -
j_call: TRBJ2-5
cdr3_nt: TGTGCCAGCTCCCAGTTAGGACAGAAAGAGACCCAGTACTTC
cdr3_aa: CASSQLGQKETQYF

v_call: TRBV5-1
clone_size: -
d_call: TRBD2
j_call: TRBJ2-1
cdr3_nt: TGCGCCAGCAGCCCATCTAGCGGGGGAACCTACAATGAGCAGTTCTTC
cdr3_aa: CASSPSSGGTYNEQFF

v_call: TRBV13
clone_size: -
d_call: TRBD2
j_call: TRBJ2-7
cdr3_nt: TGTGCCAGCAGCCCCGAAGGACTAGACGAGCAGTACTTC
cdr3_aa: CASSPEGLDEQYF

v_call: TRBV27
clone_size: -
d_call: -
j_call: TRBJ2-2
cdr3_nt: TGTGCCAGCAGTTTATGGTCGGGTCTGGCCGGGGAGCTGTTTTTT
cdr3_aa: CASSLWSGLAGELFF

v_call: TRBV11-2
clone_size: -
d_call: -
j_call: TRBJ1-3
cdr3_nt: TGTGCCAGCAGCTTAGTTTCGGCAGGGTCTGGAAACACCATATATTTT
cdr3_aa: CASSLVSAGSGNTIYF

v_call: TRBV12-3/TRBV12-4
clone_size: -
d_call: TRBD2
j_call: TRBJ2-5
cdr3_nt: TGTGCCAGCAGTCCCCTAGCGGGAGGTAGGACCCAGTACTTC
cdr3_aa: CASSPLAGGRTQYF

v_call: TRBV24-1
clone_size: -
d_call: -
j_call: TRBJ1-1
cdr3_nt: TGTGCCACCAGTGATTCCTGGGGCACTGAAGCTTTCTTT
cdr3_aa: CATSDSWGTEAFF

v_call: TRBV7-8
clone_size: -
d_call: TRBD2
j_call: TRBJ2-3
cdr3_nt: TGTGCCAGCAGCCGACAGCGGGAGCGGGATACGCAGTATTTT
cdr3_aa: CASSRQRERDTQYF

v_call: TRBV7-2
clone_size: -
d_call: -
j_call: TRBJ2-7
cdr3_nt: TGTGCCAGCAGCTCCTATCTCGACTACGAGCAGTACTTC
cdr3_aa: CASSSYLDYEQYF

v_call: TRBV7-9
clone_size: -
d_call: TRBD1
j_call: TRBJ2-7
cdr3_nt: TGTGCCAGCAGCTTAGCGCAAGGGACAGGGGGCTACGAGCAGTACTTC
cdr3_aa: CASSLAQGTGGYEQYF

v_call: TRBV11-1
clone_size: -
d_call: TRBD1
j_call: TRBJ1-1
cdr3_nt: TGTGCCAGCAGCGCCCCTTCCGGGACAGGGGTATACGTGGACATGAACACTGAAGCTTTCTTT
cdr3_aa: CASSAPSGTGVYVDMNTEAFF

v_call: TRBV6-6
clone_size: -
d_call: -
j_call: TRBJ2-7
cdr3_nt: TGTGCCAGCAGTTACGGAACAGGGAAAGGCGAGCAGTACTTC
cdr3_aa: CASSYGTGKGEQYF

v_call: TRBV27
clone_size: -
d_call: TRBD2
j_call: TRBJ2-3
cdr3_nt: TGTGCCAGCAGATACGCGGGAGCCTCAGATACGCAGTATTTT
cdr3_aa: CASRYAGASDTQYF

v_call: TRBV4-1
clone_size: -
d_call: -
j_call: TRBJ2-5
cdr3_nt: TGCGCCAGCAGCCAAGACCCCGACACGCAAGAGACCCAGTACTTC
cdr3_aa: CASSQDPDTQETQYF

v_call: TRBV19
clone_size: -
d_call: -
j_call: TRBJ1-1
cdr3_nt: TGTGCCAGTATATCGGGACGAGGGATCACTGAAGCTTTCTTT
cdr3_aa: CASISGRGITEAFF

v_call: TRBV20-1
clone_size: -
d_call: -
j_call: TRBJ2-3
cdr3_nt: TGCAGTGCCAGGGACCACTTGAGCACAGATACGCAGTATTTT
cdr3_aa: CSARDHLSTDTQYF

v_call: TRBV2
clone_size: -
d_call: -
j_call: TRBJ2-7
cdr3_nt: TGTGCCAGCAGTGAGACACCATTCAACTCCTACGAGCAGTACTTC
cdr3_aa: CASSETPFNSYEQYF

v_call: TRBV6-5
clone_size: -
d_call: -
j_call: TRBJ1-2
cdr3_nt: TGTGCCAGCAGTTACGCGCAGGGGAACTATGGCTACACCTTC
cdr3_aa: CASSYAQGNYGYTF

v_call: TRBV4-2
clone_size: -
d_call: TRBD1
j_call: TRBJ1-5
cdr3_nt: TGTGCCAGCAGCCCACAGGGGAACAATCAGCCCCAGCATTTT
cdr3_aa: CASSPQGNNQPQHF

v_call: TRBV20-1
clone_size: -
d_call: -
j_call: TRBJ2-1
cdr3_nt: TGCAGTGCGCCGGGACTGAATTTTAATGAGCAGTTCTTC
cdr3_aa: CSAPGLNFNEQFF

v_call: TRBV6-5
clone_size: -
d_call: -
j_call: TRBJ2-1
cdr3_nt: TGTGCCAGCAGTGACCCACCTGAGCAGTTCTTC
cdr3_aa: CASSDPPEQFF

v_call: TRBV7-9
clone_size: -
d_call: -
j_call: TRBJ2-7
cdr3_nt: TGTGCCAGCAGCTTAGTTGGGACCCCGGGAGTCGAGCAGTACTTC
cdr3_aa: CASSLVGTPGVEQYF

v_call: TRBV6-1
clone_size: -
d_call: TRBD1
j_call: TRBJ1-1
cdr3_nt: TGTGCCAGCAACCTGGGACAGGTGAACACTGAAGCTTTCTTT
cdr3_aa: CASNLGQVNTEAFF

v_call: TRBV12-3/TRBV12-4
clone_size: -
d_call: -
j_call: TRBJ2-2
cdr3_nt: TGTGCCAGCAGGGAAATTACGGGGACCGGGGAGCTGTTTTTT
cdr3_aa: CASREITGTGELFF

v_call: TRBV2
clone_size: -
d_call: TRBD2
j_call: TRBJ2-1
cdr3_nt: TGTGCCAGCAGTGGGGCTAGCGGGGAGCAGTTCTTC
cdr3_aa: CASSGASGEQFF

v_call: TRBV14
clone_size: -
d_call: -
j_call: TRBJ2-1
cdr3_nt: TGTGCCAGCAGCCCAACCGGGACTTTCTACAATGAGCAGTTCTTC
cdr3_aa: CASSPTGTFYNEQFF

v_call: TRBV7-8
clone_size: -
d_call: -
j_call: TRBJ1-1
cdr3_nt: TGTGCCAGCAGCTTAGCGCAAGTGACAGGTCCTACGGGCACTGAAGCTTTCTTT
cdr3_aa: CASSLAQVTGPTGTEAFF

v_call: TRBV12-5
clone_size: few
d_call: TRBD1
j_call: TRBJ1-5
cdr3_nt: TGTGCTAGTGGTTTCGGGACAGACCAGCCCCAGCATTTT
cdr3_aa: CASGFGTDQPQHF